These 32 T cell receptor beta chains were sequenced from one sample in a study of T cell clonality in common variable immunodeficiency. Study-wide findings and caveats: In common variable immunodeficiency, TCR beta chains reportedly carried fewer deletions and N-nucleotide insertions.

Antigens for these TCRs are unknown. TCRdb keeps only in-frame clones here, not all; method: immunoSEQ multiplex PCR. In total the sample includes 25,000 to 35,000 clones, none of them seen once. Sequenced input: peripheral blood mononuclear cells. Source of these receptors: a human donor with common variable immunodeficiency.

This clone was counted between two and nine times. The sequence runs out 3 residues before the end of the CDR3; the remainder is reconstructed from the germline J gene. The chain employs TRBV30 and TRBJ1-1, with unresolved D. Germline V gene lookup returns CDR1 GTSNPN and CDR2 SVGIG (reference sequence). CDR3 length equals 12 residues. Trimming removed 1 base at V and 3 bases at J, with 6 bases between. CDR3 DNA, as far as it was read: TGTGCCTGGAGTGGAGGTTACACTGAA. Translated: CAWSGGYTE. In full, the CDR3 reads CAWSGGYTEAFF.

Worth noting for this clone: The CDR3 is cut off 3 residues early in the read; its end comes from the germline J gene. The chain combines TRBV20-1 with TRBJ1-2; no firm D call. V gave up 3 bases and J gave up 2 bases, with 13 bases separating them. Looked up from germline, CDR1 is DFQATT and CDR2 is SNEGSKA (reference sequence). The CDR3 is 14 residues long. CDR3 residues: CSASQIENNYGYTF. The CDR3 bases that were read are TGCAGTGCTAGCCAGATTGAAAACAACTATGGC.

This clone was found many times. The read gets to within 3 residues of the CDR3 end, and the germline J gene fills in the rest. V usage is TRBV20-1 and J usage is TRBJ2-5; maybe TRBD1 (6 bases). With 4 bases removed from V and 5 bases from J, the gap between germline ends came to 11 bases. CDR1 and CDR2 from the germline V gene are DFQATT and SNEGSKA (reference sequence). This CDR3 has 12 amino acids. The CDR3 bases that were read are TGCAGTGCTAACAGGGTCAGCGAGACC. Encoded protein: CSANRVSET. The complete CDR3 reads CSANRVSETQYF.

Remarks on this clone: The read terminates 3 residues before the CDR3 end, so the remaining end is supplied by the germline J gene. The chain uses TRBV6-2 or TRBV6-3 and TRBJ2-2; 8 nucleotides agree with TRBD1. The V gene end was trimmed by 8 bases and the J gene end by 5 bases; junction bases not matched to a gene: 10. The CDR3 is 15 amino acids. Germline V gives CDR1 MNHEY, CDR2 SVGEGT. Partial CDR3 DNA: TGTGCCAGCCAACAAGGACAGGGCAGAACCGGGGAG. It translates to CASQQGQGRTGE. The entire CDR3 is CASQQGQGRTGELFF.

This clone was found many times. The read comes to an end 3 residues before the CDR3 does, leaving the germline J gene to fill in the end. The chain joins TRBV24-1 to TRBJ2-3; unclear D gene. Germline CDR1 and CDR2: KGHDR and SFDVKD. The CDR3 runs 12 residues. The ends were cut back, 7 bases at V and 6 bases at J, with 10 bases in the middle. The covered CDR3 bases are TGTGCCACCAGCCCCGGTTGGGATACG. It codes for CATSPGWDT. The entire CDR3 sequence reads CATSPGWDTQYF.

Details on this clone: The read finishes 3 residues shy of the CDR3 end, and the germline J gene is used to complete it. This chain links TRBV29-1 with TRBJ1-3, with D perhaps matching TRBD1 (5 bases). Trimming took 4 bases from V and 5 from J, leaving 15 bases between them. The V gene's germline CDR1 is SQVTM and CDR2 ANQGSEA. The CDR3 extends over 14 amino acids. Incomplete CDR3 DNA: TGCAGCGTTGGAGTACTCGGGGGTCGAAACACC. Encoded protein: CSVGVLGGRNT. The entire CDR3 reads CSVGVLGGRNTIYF.

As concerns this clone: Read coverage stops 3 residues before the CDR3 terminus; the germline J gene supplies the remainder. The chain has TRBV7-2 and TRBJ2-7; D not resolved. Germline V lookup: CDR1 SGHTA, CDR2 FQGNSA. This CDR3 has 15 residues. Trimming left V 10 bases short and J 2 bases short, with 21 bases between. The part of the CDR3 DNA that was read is TGTGCCACCCCCGCCCGTGCCCAGACACCCTACGAG. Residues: CATPARAQTPYE. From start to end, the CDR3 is CATPARAQTPYEQYF.

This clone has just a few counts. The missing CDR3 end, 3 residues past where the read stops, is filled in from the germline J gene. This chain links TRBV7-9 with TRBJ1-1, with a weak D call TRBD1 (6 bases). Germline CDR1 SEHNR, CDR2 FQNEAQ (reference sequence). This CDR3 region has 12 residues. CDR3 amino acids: CASSLVPGAAFF. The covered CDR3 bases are TGTGCCAGCAGCTTAGTTCCAGGGGCG.

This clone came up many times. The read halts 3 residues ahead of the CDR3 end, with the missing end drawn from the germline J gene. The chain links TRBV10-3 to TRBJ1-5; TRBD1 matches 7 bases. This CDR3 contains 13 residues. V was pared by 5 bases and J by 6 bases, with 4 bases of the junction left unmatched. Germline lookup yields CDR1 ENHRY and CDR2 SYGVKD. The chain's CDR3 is CAISQGDGQPQHF. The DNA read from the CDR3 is TGTGCCATCAGTCAGGGGGACGGTCAGCCC.

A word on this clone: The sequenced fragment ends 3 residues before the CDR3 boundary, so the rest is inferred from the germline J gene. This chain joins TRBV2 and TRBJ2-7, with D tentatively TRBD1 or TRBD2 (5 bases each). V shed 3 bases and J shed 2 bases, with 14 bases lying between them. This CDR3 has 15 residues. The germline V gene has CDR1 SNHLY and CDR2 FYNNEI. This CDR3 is CASSERGHGAYEQYF. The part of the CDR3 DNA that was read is TGTGCCAGCAGTGAGAGGGGCCACGGAGCCTACGAG.

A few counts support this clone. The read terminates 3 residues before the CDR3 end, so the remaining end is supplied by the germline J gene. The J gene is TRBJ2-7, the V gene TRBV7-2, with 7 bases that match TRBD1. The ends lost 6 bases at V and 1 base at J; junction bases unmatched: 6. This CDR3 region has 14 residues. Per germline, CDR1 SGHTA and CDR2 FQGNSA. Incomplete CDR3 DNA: TGTGCCAGCAGACTAAACAGGGGATCCTACGAG. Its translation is CASRLNRGSYE. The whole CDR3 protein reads CASRLNRGSYEQYF. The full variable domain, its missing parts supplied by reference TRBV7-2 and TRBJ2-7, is GAGVSQSPSNKVTEKGKDVELRCDPISGHTALYWYRQSLGQGLEFLIYFQGNSAPDKSGLPSDRFSAERTGGSVSTLTIQRTQQEDSAVYLCASRLNRGSYEQYFGPGTRLTVT.

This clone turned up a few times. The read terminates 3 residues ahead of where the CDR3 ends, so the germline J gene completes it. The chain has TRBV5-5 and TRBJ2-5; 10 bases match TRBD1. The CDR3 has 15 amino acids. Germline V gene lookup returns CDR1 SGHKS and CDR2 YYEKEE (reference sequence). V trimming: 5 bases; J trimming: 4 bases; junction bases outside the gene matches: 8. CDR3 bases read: TGTGCCAGCAGTTTAGGGACAGGGGTGGTAGAGACC. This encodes CASSLGTGVVET. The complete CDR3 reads CASSLGTGVVETQYF.

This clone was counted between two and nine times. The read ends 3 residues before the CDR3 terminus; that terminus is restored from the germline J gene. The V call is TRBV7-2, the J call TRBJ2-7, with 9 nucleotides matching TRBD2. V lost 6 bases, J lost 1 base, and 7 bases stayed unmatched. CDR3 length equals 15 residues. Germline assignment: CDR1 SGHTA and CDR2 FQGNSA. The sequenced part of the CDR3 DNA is TGTGCCAGCAGTTCCAGCGGGGGGATGTCCTACGAG. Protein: CASSSSGGMSYE. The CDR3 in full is CASSSSGGMSYEQYF.

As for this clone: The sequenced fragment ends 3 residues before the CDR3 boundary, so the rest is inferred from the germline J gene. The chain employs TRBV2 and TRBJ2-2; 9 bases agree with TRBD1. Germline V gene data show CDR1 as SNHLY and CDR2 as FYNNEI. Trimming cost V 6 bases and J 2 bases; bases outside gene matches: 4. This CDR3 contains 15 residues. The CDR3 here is CASRETGGNTGELFF. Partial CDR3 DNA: TGTGCCAGCAGAGAGACAGGGGGTAACACCGGGGAG.

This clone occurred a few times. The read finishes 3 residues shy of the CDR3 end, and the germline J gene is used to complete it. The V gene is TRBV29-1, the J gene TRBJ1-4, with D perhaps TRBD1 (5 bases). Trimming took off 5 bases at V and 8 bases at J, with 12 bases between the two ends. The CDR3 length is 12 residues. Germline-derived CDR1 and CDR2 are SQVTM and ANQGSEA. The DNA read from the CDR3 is TGCAGCGTTCGGGGGTCTGGGGAAAAA. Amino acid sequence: CSVRGSGEK. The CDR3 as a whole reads CSVRGSGEKLFF.

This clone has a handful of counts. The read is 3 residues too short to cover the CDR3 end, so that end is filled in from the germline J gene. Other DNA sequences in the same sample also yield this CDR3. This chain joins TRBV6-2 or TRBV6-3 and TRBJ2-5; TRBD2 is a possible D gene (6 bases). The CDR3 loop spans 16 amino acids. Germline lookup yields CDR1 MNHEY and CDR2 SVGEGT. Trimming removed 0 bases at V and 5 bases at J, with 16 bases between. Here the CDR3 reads CASSYSKGLLLETQYF. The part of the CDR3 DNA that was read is TGTGCCAGCAGTTACTCGAAGGGACTGCTACTGGAGACC.

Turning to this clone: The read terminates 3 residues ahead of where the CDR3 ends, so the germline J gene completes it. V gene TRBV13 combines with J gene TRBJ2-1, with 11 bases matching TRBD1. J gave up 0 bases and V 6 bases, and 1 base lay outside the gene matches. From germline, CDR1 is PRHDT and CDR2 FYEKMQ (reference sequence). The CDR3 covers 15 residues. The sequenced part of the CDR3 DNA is TGTGCCAGCAGGGGGACAGGGGGCTCCTACAATGAG. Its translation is CASRGTGGSYNE. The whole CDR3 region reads CASRGTGGSYNEQFF.

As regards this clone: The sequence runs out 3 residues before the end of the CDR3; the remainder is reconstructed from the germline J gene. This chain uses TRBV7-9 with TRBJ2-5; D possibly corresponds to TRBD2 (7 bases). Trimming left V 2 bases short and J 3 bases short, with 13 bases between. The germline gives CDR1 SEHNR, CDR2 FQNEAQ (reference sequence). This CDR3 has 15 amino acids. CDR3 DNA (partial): TGTGCCAGCAGCTTACCCCCGGGGGGCAAAGAGACC. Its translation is CASSLPPGGKET. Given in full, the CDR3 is CASSLPPGGKETQYF.

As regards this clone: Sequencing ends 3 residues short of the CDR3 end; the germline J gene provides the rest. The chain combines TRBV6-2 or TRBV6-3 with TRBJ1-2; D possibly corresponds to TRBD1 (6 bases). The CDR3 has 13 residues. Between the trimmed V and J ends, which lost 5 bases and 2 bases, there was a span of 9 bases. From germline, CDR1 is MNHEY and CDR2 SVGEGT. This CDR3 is CASSRTGNYGYTF. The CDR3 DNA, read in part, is TGTGCCAGCAGTCGAACAGGGAACTATGGC.

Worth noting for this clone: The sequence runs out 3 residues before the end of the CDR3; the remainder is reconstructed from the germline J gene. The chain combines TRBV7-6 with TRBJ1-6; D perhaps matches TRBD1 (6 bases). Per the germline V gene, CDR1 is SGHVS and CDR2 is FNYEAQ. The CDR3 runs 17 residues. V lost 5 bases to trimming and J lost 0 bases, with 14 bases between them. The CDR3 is CASSPRQDFSYNSPLHF. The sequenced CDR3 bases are TGTGCCAGCAGCCCCCGACAGGACTTCTCCTATAATTCACCC.

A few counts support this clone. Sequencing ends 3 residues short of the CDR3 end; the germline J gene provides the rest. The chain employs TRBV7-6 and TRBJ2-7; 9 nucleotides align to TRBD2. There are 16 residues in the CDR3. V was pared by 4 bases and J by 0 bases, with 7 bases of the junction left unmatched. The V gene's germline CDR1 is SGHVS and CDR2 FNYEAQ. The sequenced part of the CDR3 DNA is TGTGCCAGCAGCTCTCTTTCTAGCGGGGACTCCTACGAG. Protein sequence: CASSSLSSGDSYE. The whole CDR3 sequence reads CASSSLSSGDSYEQYF.

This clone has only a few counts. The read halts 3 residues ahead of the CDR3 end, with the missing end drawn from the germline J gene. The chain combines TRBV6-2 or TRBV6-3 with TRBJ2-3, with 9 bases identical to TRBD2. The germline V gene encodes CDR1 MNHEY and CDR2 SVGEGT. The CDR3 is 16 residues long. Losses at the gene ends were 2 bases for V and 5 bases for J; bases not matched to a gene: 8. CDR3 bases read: TGTGCCAGCAGTTACCTCGGCGGGGGGGCTATAGATACG. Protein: CASSYLGGGAIDT. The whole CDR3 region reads CASSYLGGGAIDTQYF.

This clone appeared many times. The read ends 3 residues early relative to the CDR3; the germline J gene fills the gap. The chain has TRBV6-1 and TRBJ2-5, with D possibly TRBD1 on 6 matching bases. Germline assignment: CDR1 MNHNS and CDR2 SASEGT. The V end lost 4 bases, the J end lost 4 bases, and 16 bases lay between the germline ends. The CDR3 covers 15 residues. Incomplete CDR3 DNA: TGTGCCAGCAGTGGGGGGATGACAGGCATAGAGACC. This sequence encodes CASSGGMTGIET. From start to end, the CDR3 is CASSGGMTGIETQYF.

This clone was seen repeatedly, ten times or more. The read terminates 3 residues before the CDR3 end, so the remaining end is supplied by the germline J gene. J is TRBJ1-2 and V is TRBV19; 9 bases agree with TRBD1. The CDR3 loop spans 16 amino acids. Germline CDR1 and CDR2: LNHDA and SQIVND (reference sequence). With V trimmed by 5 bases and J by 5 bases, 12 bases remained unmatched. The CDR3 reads CASSQDRGKVWYGYTF. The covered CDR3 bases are TGTGCCAGTAGTCAGGACAGGGGCAAGGTCTGGTATGGC.

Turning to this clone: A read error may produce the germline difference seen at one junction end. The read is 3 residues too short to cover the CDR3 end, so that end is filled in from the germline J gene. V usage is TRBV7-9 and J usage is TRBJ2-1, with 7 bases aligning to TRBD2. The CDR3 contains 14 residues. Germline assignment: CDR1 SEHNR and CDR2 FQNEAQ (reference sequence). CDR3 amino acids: CANSLRTSHNEQFF. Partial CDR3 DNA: TGTGCCAACAGCTTAAGGACTAGTCACAATGAG.

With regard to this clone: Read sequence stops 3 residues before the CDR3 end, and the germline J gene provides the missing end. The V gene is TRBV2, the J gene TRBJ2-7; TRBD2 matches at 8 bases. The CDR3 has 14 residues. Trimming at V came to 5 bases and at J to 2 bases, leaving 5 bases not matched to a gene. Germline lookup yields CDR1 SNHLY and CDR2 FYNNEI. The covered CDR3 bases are TGTGCCAGCAGTTTCACTAGCGGCACCTACGAG. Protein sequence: CASSFTSGTYE. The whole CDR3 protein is CASSFTSGTYEQYF.

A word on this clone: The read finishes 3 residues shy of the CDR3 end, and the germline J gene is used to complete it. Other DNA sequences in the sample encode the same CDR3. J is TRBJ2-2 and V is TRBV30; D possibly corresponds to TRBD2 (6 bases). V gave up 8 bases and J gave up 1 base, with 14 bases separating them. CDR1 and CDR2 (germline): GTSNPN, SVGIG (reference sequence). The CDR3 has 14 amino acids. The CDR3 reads CAQEVGGNTGELFF. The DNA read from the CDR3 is TGTGCCCAGGAGGTGGGGGGGAACACCGGGGAG.

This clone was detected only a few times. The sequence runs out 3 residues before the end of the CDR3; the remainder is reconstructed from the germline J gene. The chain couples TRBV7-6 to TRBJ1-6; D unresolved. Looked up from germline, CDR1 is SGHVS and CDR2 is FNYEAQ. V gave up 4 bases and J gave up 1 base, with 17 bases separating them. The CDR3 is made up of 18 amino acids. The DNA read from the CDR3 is TGTGCCAGCAGCTCCACCCTCCCTGTAAGGTCCTATAATTCACCC. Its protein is CASSSTLPVRSYNSP. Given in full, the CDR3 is CASSSTLPVRSYNSPLHF. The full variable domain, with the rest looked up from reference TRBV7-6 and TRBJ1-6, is GAGVSQSPRYKVTKRGQDVALRCDPISGHVSLYWYRQALGQGPEFLTYFNYEAQQDKSGLPNDRFSAERPEGSISTLTIQRTEQRDSAMYRCASSSTLPVRSYNSPLHFGNGTRLTVT.

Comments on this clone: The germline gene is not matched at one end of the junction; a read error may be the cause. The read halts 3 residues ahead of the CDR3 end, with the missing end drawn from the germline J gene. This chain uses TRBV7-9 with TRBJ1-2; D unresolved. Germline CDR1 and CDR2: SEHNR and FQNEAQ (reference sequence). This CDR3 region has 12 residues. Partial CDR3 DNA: TGTTCCAGCAGCTTATCTATCGATGGC. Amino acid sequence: CSSSLSIDG. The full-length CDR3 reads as CSSSLSIDGYTF.

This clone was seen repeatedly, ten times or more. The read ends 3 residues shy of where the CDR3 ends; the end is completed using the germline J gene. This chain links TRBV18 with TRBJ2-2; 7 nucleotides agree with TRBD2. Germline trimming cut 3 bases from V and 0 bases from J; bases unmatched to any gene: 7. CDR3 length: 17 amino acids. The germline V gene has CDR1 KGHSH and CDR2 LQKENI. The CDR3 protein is CASSPTSGAANTGELFF. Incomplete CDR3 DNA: TGTGCCAGCTCACCCACGAGCGGGGCCGCGAACACCGGGGAG.

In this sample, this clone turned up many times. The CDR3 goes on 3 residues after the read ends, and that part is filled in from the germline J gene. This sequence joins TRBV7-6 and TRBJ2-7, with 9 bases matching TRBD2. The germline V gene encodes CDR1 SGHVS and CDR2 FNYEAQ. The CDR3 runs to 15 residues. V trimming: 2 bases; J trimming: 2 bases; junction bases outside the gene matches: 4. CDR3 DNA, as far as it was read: TGTGCCAGCAGCTTATCTAGCGGGACTACCTACGAG. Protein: CASSLSSGTTYE. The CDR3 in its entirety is CASSLSSGTTYEQYF. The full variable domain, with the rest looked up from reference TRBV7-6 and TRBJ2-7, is GAGVSQSPRYKVTKRGQDVALRCDPISGHVSLYWYRQALGQGPEFLTYFNYEAQQDKSGLPNDRFSAERPEGSISTLTIQRTEQRDSAMYRCASSLSSGTTYEQYFGPGTRLTVT.

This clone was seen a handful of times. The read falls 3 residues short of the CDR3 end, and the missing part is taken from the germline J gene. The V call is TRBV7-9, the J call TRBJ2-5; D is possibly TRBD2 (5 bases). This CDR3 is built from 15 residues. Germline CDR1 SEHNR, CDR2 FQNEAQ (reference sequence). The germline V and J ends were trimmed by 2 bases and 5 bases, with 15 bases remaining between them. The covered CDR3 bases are TGTGCCAGCAGCTTATCACTACTAGTGGGGGAGACC. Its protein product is CASSLSLLVGET. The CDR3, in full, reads CASSLSLLVGETQYF. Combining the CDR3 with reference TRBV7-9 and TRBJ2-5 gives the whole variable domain DTGVSQNPRHKITKRGQNVTFRCDPISEHNRLYWYRQTLGQGPEFLTYFQNEAQLEKSRLLSDRFSAERPKGSFSTLEIQRTEQGDSAMYLCASSLSLLVGETQYFGPGTRLLVL.